Listed here are 25 T cell receptor beta chains from one sample, sequenced in a study of shared clonotypes between healthy human individuals. This table comes from immunoSEQ multiplex PCR, and its TCRdb copy is limited to in-frame clones, with some not included. The sample contains 2 million to 2.5 million clones, approximately 95% of which appear only once. Sequencing was carried out using naive CD4+ T cells from PBMCs. Sample subset: CD45RA+ positively selected. These receptors all come from a man aged 18 to 29 in good health. Some clones in this sample may be carry-over from other donors' samples.

This CDR3 is CASSRWAGSTDTQYF. The CDR3 nucleotides read TGTGCCAGCAGCCGATGGGCCGGGAGCACAGATACGCAGTATTTT. The chain is built from TRBV7-3 and TRBJ2-3, with D unresolved. Trimming cost V 5 bases and J 0 bases, with 12 bases left between them. CDR1 SGHTA and CDR2 FQGTGA come from the germline V gene. The CDR3 contains 15 residues. The complete variable domain, with remaining parts taken from reference TRBV7-3 and TRBJ2-3, reads GAGVSQTPSNKVTEKGKYVELRCDPISGHTALYWYRQSLGQGPEFLIYFQGTGAADDSGLPNDRFFAVRPEGSVSTLKIQRTERGDSAVYLCASSRWAGSTDTQYFGPGTRLTVL.

The rearrangement links TRBV6-1 to TRBJ1-2; D gene unclear. In germline, CDR1 is MNHNS, CDR2 SASEGT. Trimming pared 2 bases from V and 4 bases from J, leaving 11 bases between. The CDR3 has 14 amino acids. CDR3 sequence: CASSETGSPYGYTF. In nucleotides, the CDR3 is TGTGCCAGCAGTGAAACCGGGTCGCCCTATGGCTACACCTTC.

The rearrangement links TRBV18 to TRBJ2-7, with D perhaps TRBD1 (5 bases). The germline V gene encodes CDR1 KGHSH and CDR2 LQKENI. Deletions cut 4 bases from V and 6 bases from J, with 13 bases between. The CDR3 has 13 amino acids. The CDR3 region is CASSLFRVIEQYF. The DNA for the CDR3 is TGTGCCAGCTCACTATTCAGGGTAATCGAGCAGTACTTC.

The CDR3 DNA is TGCGCCAGCAGCCAAGATCCGATCCGCTCCTACGAGCAGTACTTC. Translation gives CASSQDPIRSYEQYF. The chain is built from TRBV4-1 and TRBJ2-7; D is undetermined. The CDR3 is 15 amino acids. V lost 0 bases and J lost 0, with 9 bases in between. The germline CDR1 and CDR2 sequences are MGHRA and YSYEKL.

V and J are TRBV27 and TRBJ2-5, with D tentatively TRBD2 (6 bases). V was shortened by 6 bases and J by 2 bases, with 13 bases between the two germline ends. The germline V gene has CDR1 MNHEY and CDR2 SMNVEV (reference sequence). The CDR3 contains 14 residues. This CDR3 reads CASRFRGRQETQYF. CDR3 sequence (DNA): TGTGCCAGCAGGTTCAGAGGGAGGCAAGAGACCCAGTACTTC.

A word on this clone: This sample also contains other DNA sequences that code for the same CDR3. This chain joins TRBV6-6 and TRBJ2-7; maybe TRBD2 (6 bases). The CDR3 is made up of 14 amino acids. The germline V gene encodes CDR1 MNHNY and CDR2 SVGAGI (reference sequence). V was clipped by 2 bases and J by 3 bases, with 11 bases between them. CDR3 DNA: TGTGCCAGCAGTTACGGGCGAGCGGGCTACGAGCAGTACTTC. Encoded protein: CASSYGRAGYEQYF.

V is TRBV5-1 and J is TRBJ2-3; TRBD1 agrees at 8 bases. V lost 2 bases to trimming and J lost 1 base; unmatched junction nucleotides: 6. Per the germline V gene, CDR1 is SGHRS and CDR2 is YFSETQ. This CDR3 has 16 amino acids. The CDR3 nucleotides read TGCGCCAGCAGCTTCGACCCGGGACAGGGCACAGATACGCAGTATTTT. Protein sequence: CASSFDPGQGTDTQYF. Together with reference TRBV5-1 and TRBJ2-3, the CDR3 gives the full variable domain: KAGVTQTPRYLIKTRGQQVTLSCSPISGHRSVSWYQQTPGQGLQFLFEYFSETQRNKGNFPGRFSGRQFSNSRSEMNVSTLELGDSALYLCASSFDPGQGTDTQYFGPGTRLTVL.

The chain carries TRBV6-5 and TRBJ1-3; D remains unclear. The V gene lost 6 bases and the J gene lost 4 bases, with 10 bases spanning the gap. Germline assignment: CDR1 MNHEY and CDR2 SVGAGI. The CDR3 has 13 residues. The CDR3 protein is CASRRSRGNTIYF. As DNA, the CDR3 is TGTGCCAGCAGACGTTCCCGGGGAAACACCATATATTTT.

The V gene is TRBV2, the J gene TRBJ2-5, with unresolved D. V lost 2 bases to trimming and J lost 1 base, with 11 bases between them. Germline V gene lookup returns CDR1 SNHLY and CDR2 FYNNEI. The CDR3 runs 15 residues. The CDR3 sequence is CASSENGLSQETQYF. As DNA, the CDR3 is TGTGCCAGCAGTGAAAATGGCCTATCCCAAGAGACCCAGTACTTC.

The chain carries TRBV18 and TRBJ1-1, with 8 bases lining up with TRBD1. This CDR3 is built from 15 residues. CDR1 and CDR2 from the germline V gene are KGHSH and LQKENI. Trimming cost V 4 bases and J 10 bases; bases outside gene matches: 14. CDR3 nucleotides: TGTGCCAGCTCACAGCAGCAGGGGGCCCCTCAGCGAGCTTTCTTT. It codes for CASSQQQGAPQRAFF.

A remark on this clone: This specimen includes other DNA sequences encoding the same CDR3. The J gene is TRBJ2-7, the V gene TRBV18, with no clear D. The CDR3 is 12 residues long. CDR1 is KGHSH and CDR2 is LQKENI in the germline V gene. V lost 1 base and J 0 bases, leaving 1 base between the germline ends. CDR3 nucleotide sequence: TGTGCCAGCTCACCACGCTCCTACGAGCAGTACTTC. It yields the protein CASSPRSYEQYF.

The chain couples TRBV4-1 to TRBJ1-5; D call uncertain. Deletions cut 1 base from V and 1 base from J, with 11 bases between. Germline CDR1 reads MGHRA; CDR2 reads YSYEKL. The CDR3 runs to 16 residues. The CDR3 here is CASSQGYLLSNQPQHF. The CDR3 DNA follows: TGCGCCAGCAGCCAAGGGTATCTCTTAAGCAATCAGCCCCAGCATTTT.

The gene calls are TRBV2 and TRBJ2-1; possibly TRBD1 for D (5 bases). This CDR3 contains 13 residues. CDR1 SNHLY and CDR2 FYNNEI come from the germline V gene. Between the trimmed V and J ends, which lost 6 bases and 0 bases, there was a span of 6 bases. The CDR3 protein is CASRDISYNEQFF. In nucleotides, the CDR3 is TGTGCCAGCAGGGACATCTCCTACAATGAGCAGTTCTTC. Variable domain in full (rest from reference TRBV2 and TRBJ2-1): EPEVTQTPSHQVTQMGQEVILRCVPISNHLYFYWYRQILGQKVEFLVSFYNNEISEKSEIFDDQFSVERPDGSNFTLKIRSTKLEDSAMYFCASRDISYNEQFFGPGTRLTVL.

The chain recombines TRBV20-1 with TRBJ1-2; D remains unclear. V lost 6 bases and J lost 8, with 13 bases in between. The CDR3 length is 11 residues. CDR1 and CDR2 from the germline V gene are DFQATT and SNEGSKA (reference sequence). Written as DNA, the CDR3 is TGCAGTGCGGTCCCCTTGGTGGGCTACACCTTC. Translating gives CSAVPLVGYTF.

This sequence joins TRBV28 and TRBJ2-3, with 7 positions matching TRBD2. This CDR3 is built from 17 residues. The V gene end was trimmed by 1 base and the J gene end by 2 bases; junction bases not matched to a gene: 9. Germline V CDR1 and CDR2: MDHEN, SYDVKM. CDR3 nucleotide sequence: TGTGCCAGCAGTTTATACCCCGGCGGGAGAGTCACAGATACGCAGTATTTT. This codes for CASSLYPGGRVTDTQYF.

This chain uses TRBV11-2 with TRBJ2-1; the match to TRBD1 covers 7 bases. The CDR3 extends over 17 amino acids. Per the germline V gene, CDR1 is SGHAT and CDR2 is FQNNGV. V was pared by 3 bases and J by 2 bases, with 10 bases of the junction left unmatched. For the CDR3, the DNA is TGTGCCAGCAGCTTGATAGGACAGGAACCGACCTACAATGAGCAGTTCTTC. This sequence encodes CASSLIGQEPTYNEQFF.

Here the CDR3 DNA reads TGTGCCAGCAGCTTAATGGTCGGAAACACCATATATTTT. It codes for CASSLMVGNTIYF. The chain has TRBV7-2 and TRBJ1-3, with D hard to call. Deletions cut 2 bases from V and 4 bases from J, with 6 bases between. Germline CDR1 is SGHTA and CDR2 is FQGNSA. This CDR3 is built from 13 residues.

The rearrangement joins TRBV7-9 to TRBJ1-3; D is unclear. Per the germline V gene, CDR1 is SEHNR and CDR2 is FQNEAQ (reference sequence). This CDR3 has 14 residues. The ends were cut back, 2 bases at V and 4 bases at J, with 9 bases in the middle. CDR3: CASSLSRTGNTIYF. The CDR3 DNA sequence: TGTGCCAGCAGCTTATCGAGGACGGGAAACACCATATATTTT.

The chain recombines TRBV28 with TRBJ1-1, with 8 bases matching TRBD1. The CDR3 loop spans 16 amino acids. Trimming cost V 7 bases and J 4 bases; bases outside gene matches: 14. Germline CDR1 is MDHEN and CDR2 is SYDVKM. CDR3 loop: CASNTGQGVRGTEAFF. CDR3 coding DNA: TGTGCCAGCAACACAGGACAGGGAGTTCGAGGCACTGAAGCTTTCTTT.

This chain uses TRBV28 with TRBJ2-3, with 7 nucleotides matching TRBD2. The CDR3 covers 16 residues. The germline gives CDR1 MDHEN, CDR2 SYDVKM. Trimming cost V 1 base and J 8 bases; bases outside gene matches: 12. Written as DNA, the CDR3 is TGTGCCAGCAGTTTATTGGACGAGCGGGACCGGATTACGCAGTATTTT. Residues: CASSLLDERDRITQYF.

A remark on this clone: In the same sample, other DNA sequences code for this CDR3. The CDR3 protein is CASSLRRTEAFF. The CDR3 DNA is TGTGCCAGCAGTCTTCGGAGGACTGAAGCTTTCTTT. The chain recombines TRBV28 with TRBJ1-1; D is uncertain. Germline-derived CDR1 and CDR2 are MDHEN and SYDVKM. V dropped 5 bases and J dropped 5 bases, with 9 bases sitting between them. The CDR3 runs 12 residues.

This rearrangement joins TRBV11-3 to TRBJ2-7; D unresolved. The CDR3 runs to 15 residues. Germline CDR1 and CDR2: SGHNT and YENEEA. Trimming removed 3 bases from V and 5 bases from J, with 17 bases in between. The CDR3 loop reads CASSLGLAAAHEQYF. CDR3 DNA: TGTGCCAGCAGCTTGGGATTAGCCGCTGCCCACGAGCAGTACTTC.

This rearrangement joins TRBV27 to TRBJ1-2; no reliable D call. V was trimmed by 3 bases and J by 7 bases, leaving 12 bases between them. Germline V gene lookup returns CDR1 MNHEY and CDR2 SMNVEV (reference sequence). This CDR3 is 13 amino acids long. This CDR3 reads CASSFPFSGGYTF. The CDR3 nucleotides read TGTGCCAGCAGTTTCCCCTTTAGCGGTGGCTACACCTTC.

V is TRBV6-1 and J is TRBJ1-2; D is possibly TRBD1 (5 bases). The CDR3 is 14 amino acids. The V end was cut by 6 bases, the J end by 8 bases, with 19 bases between. CDR1 and CDR2 from the germline V gene are MNHNS and SASEGT. The CDR3 is CASRDGTTLIGYTF. In DNA, the CDR3 is TGTGCCAGCAGGGACGGGACGACCCTTATCGGCTACACCTTC.

V and J are TRBV7-2 and TRBJ2-5; D gene ambiguous. With 5 bases removed from V and 4 bases from J, the gap between germline ends came to 14 bases. The CDR3 has 14 residues. The germline gives CDR1 SGHTA, CDR2 FQGNSA. CDR3 DNA: TGTGCCAGCAGCCTCGGACGGATACCAGAGACCCAGTACTTC. Protein product: CASSLGRIPETQYF.